The 14 T cell receptor beta chains below come from one sample, sequenced in a study of monozygotic twins with cystic fibrosis. Sequenced by immunoSEQ multiplex PCR; TCRdb stores in-frame clones only, minus some. The sample shows over 30,000 clones, approximately 72% of them seen only once. Sequenced material: blood. These TCRs come from a girl aged 5 to 17 with cystic fibrosis.

This chain uses TRBV10-2 with TRBJ2-7; 9 bases match TRBD2. Germline V gives CDR1 WSHSY, CDR2 SAAADI. The ends lost 8 bases at V and 7 bases at J; junction bases unmatched: 18. The CDR3 covers 16 residues. The CDR3 sequence is CASCGLAGNRVWEQYV. In DNA form, the CDR3 reads TGCGCCAGCTGTGGCCTAGCGGGAAACCGGGTGTGGGAGCAGTACGTC.

V usage is TRBV18 and J usage is TRBJ2-1, with a tentative D call TRBD1 (6 bases). V was cut by 3 bases and J by 6 bases, with 12 bases left in between. CDR3 length equals 14 residues. The germline V gene encodes CDR1 KGHSH and CDR2 LQKENI. The CDR3 loop is CASSPLRQVNEQFF. CDR3 bases: TGTGCCAGCTCACCGCTTCGACAGGTCAATGAGCAGTTCTTC.

The chain joins TRBV9 to TRBJ2-3; 7 nucleotides agree with TRBD2. V lost 0 bases and J lost 2; bases outside the gene matches: 6. There are 16 residues in the CDR3. The germline V gene encodes CDR1 SGDLS and CDR2 YYNGEE. CDR3 protein: CASSVGALADTDTQYF. CDR3 nucleotides: TGTGCCAGCAGCGTAGGGGCTCTAGCGGACACAGATACGCAGTATTTT.

The count of this clone is one. V gene TRBV9 combines with J gene TRBJ2-6; TRBD1 matches at 10 bases. The CDR3 loop spans 18 amino acids. CDR1 is SGDLS and CDR2 is YYNGEE in the germline V gene. With 0 bases clipped from V and 0 bases from J, the junction kept 3 bases outside the gene matches. In DNA form, the CDR3 reads TGTGCCAGCAGCGTAGGGGACAGGGGAAGCTCTGGGGCCAACGTCCTGACTTTC. Its translation: CASSVGDRGSSGANVLTF.

This clone was picked up a small number of times. The chain has TRBV5-6 and TRBJ2-1; the match to TRBD2 covers 16 bases. The germline V gene has CDR1 SGHDT and CDR2 YYEEEE. With V trimmed by 2 bases and J by 10 bases, 6 bases remained unmatched. The CDR3 spans 16 residues. CDR3 in DNA: TGTGCCAGCAGCTTCCCGGGACTAGCGGGAGGGCGGGAGCAGTTCTTC. This translates into CASSFPGLAGGREQFF.

The chain links TRBV18 to TRBJ2-3; D unresolved. Germline CDR1 and CDR2: KGHSH and LQKENI. Trimming removed 2 bases at V and 1 base at J, with 10 bases between. This CDR3 has 15 residues. The CDR3 nucleotides read TGTGCCAGCTCACCAGGGCAGGTGGGCACAGATACGCAGTATTTT. Translation: CASSPGQVGTDTQYF.

The chain employs TRBV4-1 and TRBJ2-1, with 11 bases that match TRBD2. The V and J ends lost 3 bases and 4 bases, in that order; junction bases with no gene match: 5. In germline, CDR1 is MGHRA, CDR2 YSYEKL. The CDR3 has 16 amino acids. Written as DNA, the CDR3 is TGCGCCAGCAGCCACTTGGGACTAGCGGCATACAATGAGCAGTTCTTC. This sequence encodes CASSHLGLAAYNEQFF.

This chain uses TRBV4-1 with TRBJ1-2; D remains unclear. Trimming removed 1 base at V and 8 bases at J, with 20 bases between. The CDR3 is 16 amino acids. In germline, CDR1 is MGHRA, CDR2 YSYEKL. CDR3 in DNA: TGCGCCAGCAGCCAAGCAGCCGCCGGGGAGGCCGGCGGCTACACCTTC. This codes for CASSQAAAGEAGGYTF.

This clone was seen a single time. The chain carries TRBV7-8 and TRBJ1-4; D might be TRBD1 (6 bases). The CDR3 consists of 15 residues. Trimming took off 1 base at V and 6 bases at J, with 12 bases between the two ends. The germline gives CDR1 SGHVS, CDR2 FQNEAQ. In DNA, the CDR3 is TGTGCCAGCAGCTTAGTTTCCCAGGGGTATGAAAAACTGTTTTTT. As protein: CASSLVSQGYEKLFF.

The rearrangement joins TRBV28 to TRBJ1-1; no clear D. The germline V and J ends were trimmed by 1 base and 8 bases, with 11 bases remaining between them. In germline, CDR1 is MDHEN, CDR2 SYDVKM. This CDR3 has 13 residues. The CDR3 bases are TGTGCCAGCAGTTTATTACACTGGAAGGAAGCTTTCTTT. This encodes CASSLLHWKEAFF. The whole variable domain, filled in from reference TRBV28 and TRBJ1-1, reads DVKVTQSSRYLVKRTGEKVFLECVQDMDHENMFWYRQDPGLGLRLIYFSYDVKMKEKGDIPEGYSVSREKKERFSLILESASTNQTSMYLCASSLLHWKEAFFGQGTRLTVV.

The chain carries TRBV2 and TRBJ2-5; 15 bases align to TRBD2. With V trimmed by 5 bases and J by 5 bases, 3 bases remained unmatched. Germline values: CDR1 SNHLY, CDR2 FYNNEI. The CDR3 totals 15 residues. The CDR3 DNA reads TGTGCCAGCAGTCGGACTAGCGGGAGGGGGGAGACCCAGTACTTC. This gives the protein CASSRTSGRGETQYF.

This clone was observed a handful of times. The chain has TRBV13 and TRBJ2-7; D is uncertain. Germline V gene lookup returns CDR1 PRHDT and CDR2 FYEKMQ (reference sequence). V was trimmed by 4 bases and J by 4 bases, leaving 5 bases between them. This CDR3 contains 11 residues. CDR3 amino acids: CASSSRYEQYV. The CDR3 DNA reads TGTGCCAGCAGCTCCCGTTACGAGCAGTACGTC.

This clone was counted between two and nine times. The rearrangement joins TRBV27 to TRBJ1-4, with TRBD1 matching 7 bases. CDR3 size: 15 residues. Per the germline V gene, CDR1 is MNHEY and CDR2 is SMNVEV (reference sequence). The V and J ends lost 8 bases and 8 bases, in that order; junction bases with no gene match: 14. The CDR3 protein is CASRDSTYDKEKLFF. The CDR3 nucleotides read TGTGCCAGCCGGGACAGTACTTACGACAAGGAAAAACTGTTTTTT.

The chain couples TRBV4-3 to TRBJ1-1; D is ambiguous. This CDR3 is 12 amino acids long. Germline-derived CDR1 and CDR2 are LGHNA and YSLEER. V shed 1 base and J shed 8 bases, with 8 bases lying between them. The CDR3, as DNA: TGCGCCAGCAGCCAAGGGACCGACGAAGCTTTCTTT. Its translation: CASSQGTDEAFF.